A selection of T cell receptor beta chains follows, all from one sample in a study of blood T cell repertoires in COVID-19. Produced via immunoSEQ multiplex PCR; TCRdb's table is partial and in-frame only. The sample lists under 45,000 clones, about 90% occurring once. Specimen: peripheral blood. All receptors come from a human donor in a cohort sampled during active COVID-19. Both conserved end residues are part of each CDR3. D genes are given only for firm matches. The size entry is marked missing in some rows and otherwise reads once, few, many or a size class.

CDR3nt,CDR3aa,j_gene,abundance,d_gene,v_gene
TGTGCCAGCAGTTCGGTCCCCAGCGGGAGTTACCACGAGCAGTACTTC,CASSSVPSGSYHEQYF,TRBJ2-7,.,TRBD2,TRBV28
TGTGCCAGCAGTACCGGGACAGGTGAGCAGTACTTC,CASSTGTGEQYF,TRBJ2-7,.,TRBD1,TRBV6-2/TRBV6-3
TGTGCCAGCAGCTTACGGCCGACCGGGAACAATCAGCCCCAGCATTTT,CASSLRPTGNNQPQHF,TRBJ1-5,.,.,TRBV7-2
TGTGCCAGCAGCCTACGGACAGGGGCCGCAACTAATGAAAAACTGTTTTTT,CASSLRTGAATNEKLFF,TRBJ1-4,few,TRBD1,TRBV4-2
TGTGCCAGCAGCCTGCCCCTCCGGGGGAATTCACCCCTCCACTTT,CASSLPLRGNSPLHF,TRBJ1-6,.,.,TRBV7-2
TGTGCCAGCAGCCAAGAAGGGACTAATCGACAACGGGCCCAGTACTTC,CASSQEGTNRQRAQYF,TRBJ2-5,.,TRBD2,TRBV4-2
TGCGCCAGCAGCTTGGCAGGGGCGGTAGGCTACACCTTC,CASSLAGAVGYTF,TRBJ1-2,.,.,TRBV5-1
TGTGCCAGCAGTTTATTTGGCGATACGCAGTATTTT,CASSLFGDTQYF,TRBJ2-3,.,.,TRBV27
TGTGCCACCAGACAGGGGGTCACCTACGAGCAGTACTTC,CATRQGVTYEQYF,TRBJ2-7,.,TRBD1,TRBV10-3
TGTGCCAGCAGCTCGACAGGGGGTGACAATCAGCCCCAGCATTTT,CASSSTGGDNQPQHF,TRBJ1-5,.,TRBD1,TRBV28
TGTGCCAGTAGTAGAGGGACAGGGGCCTACGAGCAGTACTTC,CASSRGTGAYEQYF,TRBJ2-7,.,TRBD1,TRBV19
TGTGCCAGCAGCGACCGCACCGGGACAGGAGCCTATCAGCCCCAGCATTTT,CASSDRTGTGAYQPQHF,TRBJ1-5,.,.,TRBV21-1
TGCAGCGCCCGGACAGGGTATAGAGAGACCCAGTACTTC,CSARTGYRETQYF,TRBJ2-5,.,TRBD1,TRBV29-1
TGTGCCAGCAGCGGGGGACAGGTCCTCTATGGCTACACCTTC,CASSGGQVLYGYTF,TRBJ1-2,.,TRBD1,TRBV28
TGCGCCAGCAGCCAAGATCATCTGGGACTAGCCGGACTCACAGATACGCAGTATTTT,CASSQDHLGLAGLTDTQYF,TRBJ2-3,.,TRBD2,TRBV4-1
TGTGCCAGCAGCTCCCGACAGGGCTTTACTACTGGAAACACCATATATTTT,CASSSRQGFTTGNTIYF,TRBJ1-3,.,TRBD1,TRBV7-8
TGTGCCAGCTCACCACTTCGGGTGGACAATGAGCAGTTCTTC,CASSPLRVDNEQFF,TRBJ2-1,.,.,TRBV18
TGCAGCGTTGGGGACAGGGGCTACGAGCAGTACTTC,CSVGDRGYEQYF,TRBJ2-7,.,TRBD1,TRBV29-1
TGTGCCAGCAGCTTGTGGGGTTTAGCGGGAGAGGCCGAGCAGTACTTC,CASSLWGLAGEAEQYF,TRBJ2-7,.,TRBD2,TRBV5-8
TGTGCCAGTAGCACTACAGGAATAAGCAATCAGCCCCAGCATTTT,CASSTTGISNQPQHF,TRBJ1-5,.,.,TRBV19
TGCGCCAGCAGCTTGAAGAGGAACACTGAAGCTTTCTTT,CASSLKRNTEAFF,TRBJ1-1,.,.,TRBV5-1
TGTGCCAGTAGAGGGGGGGACCGGGGCTACACCTTC,CASRGGDRGYTF,TRBJ1-2,.,.,TRBV19
TGTGCCAGCAGTCCCGGATCGGGACTAGCCAAAAACATTCAGTACTTC,CASSPGSGLAKNIQYF,TRBJ2-4,.,.,TRBV2
TGTGCCAGCAGTCCTTCCGGGGGGTCCTTCTATGGCTACACCTTC,CASSPSGGSFYGYTF,TRBJ1-2,.,.,TRBV6-4
TGTGCCAGCAGCCGGAGTCGCTACGAGCAGTACTTC,CASSRSRYEQYF,TRBJ2-7,.,.,TRBV12-3/TRBV12-4
TGTGCCAGCAGGAGATCCAGGGGTCTGAACGAAAAACTGTTTTTT,CASRRSRGLNEKLFF,TRBJ1-4,.,.,TRBV6-5
TGTGCCAGCAGTCCCACAGGGAGTCAGCCCCAGCATTTT,CASSPTGSQPQHF,TRBJ1-5,.,.,TRBV6-5
TGTGCCAGCAGCAAAGACAGTTTTAGTGAGCAGTTCTTC,CASSKDSFSEQFF,TRBJ2-1,.,.,TRBV7-3
TGCGCCAGCAGCTTGGCCGTCGCTAGCGGAGATACGCAGTATTTT,CASSLAVASGDTQYF,TRBJ2-3,.,TRBD2,TRBV5-1
TGTGCCAGCAGAAGAACAGGGGGCCTAAGCGGGGAGCTGTTTTTT,CASRRTGGLSGELFF,TRBJ2-2,.,TRBD1,TRBV7-2
TGCAGCGTTGTCCGGGACAACCAAGAGACCCAGTACTTC,CSVVRDNQETQYF,TRBJ2-5,once,.,TRBV29-1
TGTGCCAGCAGCCAAGGCGGTGGAACAACTAATGAAAAACTGTTTTTT,CASSQGGGTTNEKLFF,TRBJ1-4,.,.,TRBV3-1/TRBV3-2
TGTGCCAGCAGCTTGGAAACGGACAGGGGGCTTTATCATGGCTACACCTTC,CASSLETDRGLYHGYTF,TRBJ1-2,.,TRBD1,TRBV5-4